Listed below are T cell receptor beta chains from one sample, sequenced in a study of blood T cell repertoires in COVID-19. Some clones are missing from TCRdb's copy, which holds only in-frame ones; the method was immunoSEQ multiplex PCR. The sample gives 200,000 to 300,000 clones, nearly 85% of which show up once; 8% to 9.5% is in the top ten. The sequencing sample was made of peripheral blood. The receptors here all came from a human donor in a cohort sampled during active COVID-19. Both conserved end residues are part of each CDR3. A D gene is named only where the DNA matches it firmly. Clone size, where shown, is once, few, many, or a class for clones that have expanded.

cdr3_length: 11
clone_size: -
d_call: -
v_call: TRBV28
j_call: TRBJ1-5
cdr3_aa: CASSSREPQHF
cdr3_nt: TGTGCCAGCAGTTCCCGGGAGCCCCAGCATTTT

cdr3_length: 14
clone_size: few
d_call: -
v_call: TRBV27
j_call: TRBJ2-2
cdr3_aa: CASSLFFSAGELFF
cdr3_nt: TGTGCCAGCAGTTTATTTTTCAGTGCCGGGGAGCTGTTTTTT

cdr3_length: 14
clone_size: -
d_call: -
v_call: TRBV9
j_call: TRBJ1-2
cdr3_aa: CASSSRDKAYGYTF
cdr3_nt: TGTGCCAGCAGCAGCCGGGACAAGGCCTATGGCTACACCTTC

cdr3_length: 16
clone_size: once
d_call: TRBD2
v_call: TRBV5-4
j_call: TRBJ2-7
cdr3_aa: CASSFISSGSFTEQYF
cdr3_nt: TGTGCCAGCAGCTTCATTTCTAGCGGGAGTTTTACCGAGCAGTACTTC

cdr3_length: 18
clone_size: -
d_call: TRBD2
v_call: TRBV7-9
j_call: TRBJ2-7
cdr3_aa: CASSLRGTTSGTTYEQYF
cdr3_nt: TGTGCCAGCAGCTTAAGAGGAACGACTAGCGGGACAACCTACGAGCAGTACTTC

cdr3_length: 16
clone_size: -
d_call: -
v_call: TRBV5-6
j_call: TRBJ1-1
cdr3_aa: CASSLWRGAHRTEAFF
cdr3_nt: TGTGCCAGCAGCTTGTGGCGAGGTGCCCATCGGACTGAAGCTTTCTTT

cdr3_length: 14
clone_size: -
d_call: -
v_call: TRBV28
j_call: TRBJ1-2
cdr3_aa: CASTYRTNNYGYTF
cdr3_nt: TGTGCCAGCACCTACAGGACGAATAACTATGGCTACACCTTC

cdr3_length: 13
clone_size: -
d_call: -
v_call: TRBV5-5
j_call: TRBJ1-1
cdr3_aa: CASSREGVTEAFF
cdr3_nt: TGTGCCAGCAGCCGCGAGGGTGTCACTGAAGCTTTCTTT

cdr3_length: 14
clone_size: once
d_call: -
v_call: TRBV5-1
j_call: TRBJ2-1
cdr3_aa: CASTGGGASNEQFF
cdr3_nt: TGCGCCAGCACCGGAGGGGGGGCGAGCAATGAGCAGTTCTTC

cdr3_length: 14
clone_size: once
d_call: -
v_call: TRBV18
j_call: TRBJ1-1
cdr3_aa: CASSPQQGSTEAFF
cdr3_nt: TGTGCCAGCTCACCACAGCAGGGAAGCACTGAAGCTTTCTTT

cdr3_length: 13
clone_size: -
d_call: TRBD1
v_call: TRBV6-2/TRBV6-3
j_call: TRBJ2-7
cdr3_aa: CASSAGQGAKQYF
cdr3_nt: TGTGCCAGCAGTGCAGGACAGGGGGCCAAGCAGTACTTC

cdr3_length: 12
clone_size: -
d_call: -
v_call: TRBV19
j_call: TRBJ2-5
cdr3_aa: CAGLERQETQYF
cdr3_nt: TGTGCGGGGCTTGAGAGACAAGAGACCCAGTACTTC

cdr3_length: 14
clone_size: -
d_call: -
v_call: TRBV5-1
j_call: TRBJ1-1
cdr3_aa: CASSKGQFETEAFF
cdr3_nt: TGCGCCAGCAGCAAGGGACAATTCGAGACTGAAGCTTTCTTT

cdr3_length: 14
clone_size: -
d_call: -
v_call: TRBV4-2
j_call: TRBJ1-2
cdr3_aa: CASSQGGQRDGYTF
cdr3_nt: TGTGCCAGCAGCCAAGGTGGGCAGCGGGATGGCTACACCTTC

cdr3_length: 13
clone_size: -
d_call: -
v_call: TRBV28
j_call: TRBJ2-5
cdr3_aa: CASKQGGKETQYF
cdr3_nt: TGTGCCAGTAAACAGGGTGGTAAAGAGACCCAGTACTTC

cdr3_length: 16
clone_size: -
d_call: TRBD1
v_call: TRBV5-4
j_call: TRBJ2-1
cdr3_aa: CASSRGPGQGANEQFF
cdr3_nt: TGTGCCAGCAGCCGCGGTCCGGGACAGGGGGCAAATGAGCAGTTCTTC

cdr3_length: 15
clone_size: many
d_call: TRBD1
v_call: TRBV5-1
j_call: TRBJ2-1
cdr3_aa: CASNRQGAVPNEQFF
cdr3_nt: TGCGCCAGCAACCGGCAGGGGGCGGTCCCCAATGAGCAGTTCTTC

cdr3_length: 15
clone_size: -
d_call: -
v_call: TRBV4-1
j_call: TRBJ2-2
cdr3_aa: CASSQAGRDTGELFF
cdr3_nt: TGCGCCAGCAGCCAAGCGGGCAGGGACACCGGGGAGCTGTTTTTT

cdr3_length: 14
clone_size: -
d_call: TRBD1
v_call: TRBV18
j_call: TRBJ2-7
cdr3_aa: CASSPGTGLYEQYF
cdr3_nt: TGTGCCAGCTCACCGGGGACAGGGCTCTACGAGCAGTACTTC

cdr3_length: 18
clone_size: -
d_call: TRBD2
v_call: TRBV11-2
j_call: TRBJ2-7
cdr3_aa: CASSLELYPGGPAYEQYF
cdr3_nt: TGTGCCAGCAGCTTAGAGCTCTACCCGGGGGGGCCAGCCTACGAGCAGTACTTC

cdr3_length: 13
clone_size: -
d_call: -
v_call: TRBV5-1
j_call: TRBJ2-7
cdr3_aa: CASRDLGAGEQYF
cdr3_nt: TGCGCCAGCAGAGACTTGGGTGCCGGAGAGCAGTACTTC

cdr3_length: 16
clone_size: -
d_call: -
v_call: TRBV7-9
j_call: TRBJ2-3
cdr3_aa: CASSLAGTVSTDTQYF
cdr3_nt: TGTGCCAGCAGCTTGGCCGGGACTGTCAGCACAGATACGCAGTATTTT

cdr3_length: 16
clone_size: -
d_call: TRBD1
v_call: TRBV24-1
j_call: TRBJ1-1
cdr3_aa: CATEPPPGGAVTEAFF
cdr3_nt: TGTGCCACGGAACCCCCTCCAGGGGGCGCCGTCACTGAAGCTTTCTTT

cdr3_length: 16
clone_size: -
d_call: -
v_call: TRBV18
j_call: TRBJ2-1
cdr3_aa: CASHRDPGSSYNEQFF
cdr3_nt: TGTGCCAGCCACAGGGATCCCGGAAGCTCCTACAATGAGCAGTTCTTC

cdr3_length: 14
clone_size: -
d_call: -
v_call: TRBV6-1
j_call: TRBJ2-1
cdr3_aa: CASSDKLLRNEQFF
cdr3_nt: TGTGCCAGCAGTGACAAATTATTGCGGAATGAGCAGTTCTTC

cdr3_length: 14
clone_size: -
d_call: -
v_call: TRBV7-2
j_call: TRBJ1-2
cdr3_aa: CASPGGTSVHGYTF
cdr3_nt: TGTGCCAGCCCCGGGGGAACGTCCGTCCATGGCTACACCTTC

cdr3_length: 13
clone_size: -
d_call: TRBD1
v_call: TRBV19
j_call: TRBJ1-1
cdr3_aa: CASNPGGGTEAFF
cdr3_nt: TGTGCCAGTAACCCAGGGGGAGGCACTGAAGCTTTCTTT

cdr3_length: 14
clone_size: once
d_call: -
v_call: TRBV15
j_call: TRBJ2-7
cdr3_aa: CATSRGQGAYEQYF
cdr3_nt: TGTGCCACCAGCAGAGGTCAGGGCGCCTACGAGCAGTACTTC

cdr3_length: 11
clone_size: -
d_call: -
v_call: TRBV6-2/TRBV6-3
j_call: TRBJ2-3
cdr3_aa: CASSYLDTQYF
cdr3_nt: TGTGCCAGCAGTTATCTAGATACGCAGTATTTT

cdr3_length: 18
clone_size: -
d_call: TRBD1
v_call: TRBV6-1
j_call: TRBJ1-5
cdr3_aa: CASSERRQGYGSNQPQHF
cdr3_nt: TGTGCCAGCAGTGAAAGGCGACAGGGGTATGGGAGCAATCAGCCCCAGCATTTT

cdr3_length: 14
clone_size: -
d_call: TRBD1
v_call: TRBV29-1
j_call: TRBJ2-7
cdr3_aa: CSVEPGTGAYEQYF
cdr3_nt: TGCAGCGTTGAACCCGGGACAGGGGCCTACGAGCAGTACTTC

cdr3_length: 14
clone_size: -
d_call: -
v_call: TRBV10-3
j_call: TRBJ1-3
cdr3_aa: CAISGGQGGNTIYF
cdr3_nt: TGTGCCATCAGTGGTGGGCAGGGTGGAAACACCATATATTTT

cdr3_length: 13
clone_size: few
d_call: -
v_call: TRBV2
j_call: TRBJ2-7
cdr3_aa: CASSDWTAHEQYF
cdr3_nt: TGTGCCAGCAGTGACTGGACAGCCCACGAGCAGTACTTC

cdr3_length: 14
clone_size: -
d_call: -
v_call: TRBV7-9
j_call: TRBJ1-1
cdr3_aa: CASSLGGKVAEAFF
cdr3_nt: TGTGCCAGCAGCTTAGGGGGCAAGGTCGCTGAAGCTTTCTTT

cdr3_length: 13
clone_size: -
d_call: -
v_call: TRBV27
j_call: TRBJ2-7
cdr3_aa: CASSYREAYEQYF
cdr3_nt: TGTGCCAGCAGTTACAGGGAAGCCTACGAGCAGTACTTC

cdr3_length: 13
clone_size: once
d_call: -
v_call: TRBV5-8
j_call: TRBJ1-3
cdr3_aa: CASSLQGGNTIYF
cdr3_nt: TGTGCCAGCAGCCTACAGGGTGGAAACACCATATATTTT

cdr3_length: 15
clone_size: -
d_call: TRBD1
v_call: TRBV28
j_call: TRBJ2-3
cdr3_aa: CASSLGDRGSDTQYF
cdr3_nt: TGTGCCAGCAGTTTAGGGGACAGGGGATCAGATACGCAGTATTTT